This section outlines one TCR beta chain sequence together with its context. The antigen is not known. V lost 1 base to trimming and J lost 3 bases, with 10 bases between them. CDR1 and CDR2 (germline): MNHNS, SASEGT. This CDR3 is 16 amino acids long. The entry originates in a study of cytomegalovirus exposure and HLA in healthy donors. Study outcomes and limitations: Later, an analysis showed that TCR beta chains associated with HLA were more clonally expanded than others that were equally common. The listing of 160 or so TCR beta chains classed them as cytomegalovirus-associated. In a later analysis, the majority of CMV-associated beta chains seemingly showed HLA restriction.

PCR employed 60 Vbeta and 13 Jbeta primers. Measured with immunoSEQ multiplex PCR; TCRdb has only the in-frame clones, and not every one. The sample carries roughly 190,000 clones, roughly 12% recorded once. Sequencing was performed on PBMCs. This chain uses TRBV6-1 with TRBJ1-6, with D perhaps TRBD1 (6 bases). The sequence derives from a man aged 50 to 60 in good health and CMV-seropositive. The CDR3 nucleotides read TGTGCCAGCAGTGAAGAAGGACAGAACTATAATTCACCCCTCCACTTT. Its protein is CASSEEGQNYNSPLHF.